The source of this TCR beta chain is a study of cytomegalovirus exposure and HLA in healthy donors. Primers for the PCR totalled 60 Vbeta and 13 Jbeta. Method: immunoSEQ multiplex PCR; TCRdb's copy keeps in-frame clones and lacks some. The sample shows about 110,000 clones, 70% to 80% of them seen only once. This clone has only a few counts. The antigen remains unidentified. Germline assignment: CDR1 GTSNPN and CDR2 SVGIG (reference sequence). The CDR3 has 13 amino acids. J gave up 8 bases and V 0 bases, and 6 bases lay outside the gene matches. Regarding the study as a whole: There were under 200 TCR beta chains listed as cytomegalovirus-associated.

The V call is TRBV30, the J call TRBJ1-2, with TRBD1 identical over 7 bases. Sequencing was performed on PBMCs. The sequence came from a woman under 30 in good health and CMV-seropositive. In DNA form, the CDR3 reads TGTGCCTGGAGTGTACGTTGGACAGGCGGCTACACCTTC. Its protein product is CAWSVRWTGGYTF.